What follows are 23 T cell receptor beta chains derived from one specimen sequenced in a study of identical twins. TCRdb re-called the 5' RACE reads through MiXCR, storing one row per CDR3 protein. The data show approximately 490,000 distinct CDR3 sequences, 20% to 25% seen once. These same records also appear under a second study, on yellow fever vaccine responses in identical twins.

Sequenced material: CD4+ T cells sorted from blood. These TCRs come from a woman under 30 in good health.

V and J are TRBV10-3 and TRBJ1-1; possibly TRBD1 for D (5 bases). The CDR3 is made up of 13 amino acids. Per germline, CDR1 ENHRY and CDR2 SYGVKD. The V gene lost 8 bases and the J gene lost 4 bases, with 14 bases spanning the gap. CDR3 in amino acids: CAIGQPMSTEAFF. For the CDR3, the DNA is TGTGCCATCGGACAACCCATGAGCACTGAAGCTTTCTTT.

This clonotype has only a few counts. This sequence joins TRBV7-9 and TRBJ2-2, with D perhaps given as TRBD1 or TRBD2 (5 bases each). Looked up from germline, CDR1 is SEHNR and CDR2 is FQNEAQ (reference sequence). The CDR3 loop spans 14 amino acids. V lost 7 bases to trimming and J lost 0 bases, with 9 bases between them. In nucleotides, the CDR3 is TGTGCCAGCACCGGGGCCCCGAACACCGGGGAGCTGTTTTTT. Translated: CASTGAPNTGELFF.

This clonotype has just a few counts. The J gene is TRBJ1-5, the V gene TRBV2, with unresolved D. V was shortened by 4 bases and J by 1 base, with 11 bases between the two germline ends. Germline loops: CDR1 SNHLY, CDR2 FYNNEI. The CDR3 sequence is 15 residues long. The CDR3 here is CASSGPEISNQPQHF. In nucleotides, the CDR3 is TGTGCCAGCAGTGGTCCAGAAATCAGCAATCAGCCCCAGCATTTT.

The rearrangement uses TRBV4-1 and TRBJ2-3; D possibly corresponds to TRBD1 (5 bases). Trimming removed 1 base at V and 4 bases at J, with 15 bases between. Germline values: CDR1 MGHRA, CDR2 YSYEKL. The CDR3 consists of 16 residues. For the CDR3, the DNA is TGCGCCAGCAGCCAAGGGACAAACCTGATCGCAGATACGCAGTATTTT. It encodes CASSQGTNLIADTQYF.

This clonotype showed up just a few times. The V call is TRBV7-8, the J call TRBJ2-7; 9 bases match TRBD2. CDR1 is SGHVS and CDR2 is FQNEAQ in the germline V gene. CDR3 length: 16 amino acids. The junction had 7 bases not matched to a gene; V was cut back by 1 base and J by 3 bases. For the CDR3, the DNA is TGTGCCAGCAGCTTAGTCGGACTAGCGAGAGTCTACGAGCAGTACTTC. This sequence encodes CASSLVGLARVYEQYF. Supplemented by reference TRBV7-8 and TRBJ2-7, the full variable domain reads GAGVSQSPRYKVAKRGQDVALRCDPISGHVSLFWYQQALGQGPEFLTYFQNEAQLDKSGLPSDRFFAERPEGSVSTLKIQRTQQEDSAVYLCASSLVGLARVYEQYFGPGTRLTVT.

The rearrangement joins TRBV20-1 to TRBJ1-5; D possibly corresponds to TRBD1 (6 bases). In germline, CDR1 is DFQATT, CDR2 SNEGSKA (reference sequence). This CDR3 comprises 13 residues. Trimming took 6 bases from V and 2 from J, leaving 11 bases between them. The CDR3 reads CSAGGTRNQPQHF. CDR3 nucleotides: TGCAGTGCCGGGGGGACACGCAATCAGCCCCAGCATTTT.

The V gene is TRBV7-9, the J gene TRBJ1-4; TRBD1 agrees at 7 bases. The V gene's germline CDR1 is SEHNR and CDR2 FQNEAQ (reference sequence). Trimming removed 5 bases from V and 7 bases from J; junction bases left unmatched: 10. This CDR3 contains 15 residues. As DNA, the CDR3 is TGTGCCAGCAGCGCCTCGGGAGGGGGCGGTGAAAAACTGTTTTTT. Residues: CASSASGGGGEKLFF.

The gene calls are TRBV29-1 and TRBJ1-1; the D gene is possibly TRBD1 (6 bases). Germline V CDR1 and CDR2: SQVTM, ANQGSEA. This CDR3 has 14 amino acids. V gave up 4 bases and J gave up 0 bases, with 12 bases separating them. CDR3 sequence (DNA): TGCAGCGTTGTTGGGGGCTCCCTGAACACTGAAGCTTTCTTT. Amino acid sequence: CSVVGGSLNTEAFF.

V gene TRBV5-1 combines with J gene TRBJ1-1; 7 bases agree with TRBD1. This CDR3 spans 16 amino acids. Germline V lookup: CDR1 SGHRS, CDR2 YFSETQ. V was pared by 3 bases and J by 4 bases, with 12 bases of the junction left unmatched. CDR3 nucleotide sequence: TGCGCCAGCAGCTCAGGACCCGACAGGGCAGGCACTGAAGCTTTCTTT. Amino acids: CASSSGPDRAGTEAFF.

The rearrangement uses TRBV20-1 and TRBJ2-1; 7 bases fit TRBD1. This CDR3 is 12 amino acids long. With 6 bases clipped from V and 14 bases from J, the junction kept 13 bases outside the gene matches. Per the germline V gene, CDR1 is DFQATT and CDR2 is SNEGSKA (reference sequence). The CDR3, as DNA: TGCAGTGCCGATTACAATGACAGGGTAAAGTTCTTC. It translates to CSADYNDRVKFF.

The chain links TRBV27 to TRBJ1-2, with 9 bases lining up with TRBD1. V lost 2 bases and J lost 5; bases outside the gene matches: 3. The CDR3 consists of 14 residues. The germline CDR1 and CDR2 sequences are MNHEY and SMNVEV (reference sequence). The chain's CDR3 is CASSLRQGGYGYTF. CDR3 in DNA: TGTGCCAGCAGTTTAAGACAGGGGGGGTATGGCTACACCTTC.

The CDR3 loop reads CASSPPTGFSNQPQHF. The CDR3 bases are TGTGCCAGCAGCCCCCCGACAGGGTTTAGCAATCAGCCCCAGCATTTT. The chain uses TRBV7-8 and TRBJ1-5; TRBD1 matches at 7 bases. J was trimmed by 0 bases and V by 5 bases; bases with no gene match: 7. Germline V gives CDR1 SGHVS, CDR2 FQNEAQ. This CDR3 has 16 amino acids.

This clonotype showed up just a few times. The chain couples TRBV20-1 to TRBJ2-1, with TRBD2 identical over 9 bases. In germline, CDR1 is DFQATT, CDR2 SNEGSKA (reference sequence). With V trimmed by 5 bases and J by 5 bases, 10 bases remained unmatched. This CDR3 has 15 amino acids. DNA for the CDR3: TGCAGTGCTCCAACCCCGGGACTAGCCAACAATGAGCAGTTCTTC. Amino acids: CSAPTPGLANNEQFF.

The chain uses TRBV27 and TRBJ2-7; 11 nucleotides line up with TRBD2. This CDR3 comprises 14 residues. Germline CDR1 and CDR2: MNHEY and SMNVEV (reference sequence). The V and J ends lost 4 bases and 3 bases, in that order; junction bases with no gene match: 2. The CDR3: CASSSLAGGYEQYF. CDR3 bases: TGTGCCAGCAGTTCGCTAGCGGGAGGCTACGAGCAGTACTTC.

This clonotype was seen many times. V usage is TRBV12-3 or TRBV12-4 and J usage is TRBJ2-1; D is perhaps TRBD1 or TRBD2 (5 bases each). Trimming left V 1 base short and J 2 bases short, with 9 bases between. This CDR3 region has 15 residues. The CDR3 DNA reads as TGTGCCAGCAGTTTAGGACGGGGACCCTACAATGAGCAGTTCTTC. Protein: CASSLGRGPYNEQFF.

The chain combines TRBV4-2 with TRBJ2-3, with D possibly matching TRBD2 (6 bases). Looked up from germline, CDR1 is LGHNA and CDR2 is YNFKEQ. CDR3 length equals 17 residues. Trimming left V 0 bases short and J 4 bases short, with 17 bases between. The CDR3 spells CASSQDGASARADTQYF. The CDR3, as DNA: TGTGCCAGCAGCCAAGATGGGGCTAGCGCGAGAGCAGATACGCAGTATTTT.

The chain is built from TRBV12-3 or TRBV12-4 and TRBJ1-2; D call uncertain. The CDR3 consists of 14 residues. V lost 2 bases, J lost 8 bases, and 15 bases lay in between. CDR3 in DNA: TGTGCCAGCAGTTTACTTCTACAGTCCCGCGGCTACACCTTC. It specifies CASSLLLQSRGYTF.

This clonotype was recorded once. The CDR3 DNA sequence: TGTGCCTTCAGTCCCCCCGGACTAGCGGGAGGTACCTCCTACGAGCAGTACTTC. This encodes CAFSPPGLAGGTSYEQYF. J is TRBJ2-7 and V is TRBV3-1; 14 bases fit TRBD2. V dropped 11 bases and J dropped 0; count of bases not matched to a gene: 15. CDR3 length: 18 amino acids. Per germline, CDR1 LGHDT and CDR2 YNNKEL (reference sequence).

The chain links TRBV24-1 to TRBJ2-5; D gene ambiguous. From germline, CDR1 is KGHDR and CDR2 SFDVKD. V was shortened by 4 bases and J by 3 bases, with 14 bases between the two germline ends. The CDR3 has 15 residues. The CDR3 reads CATSEPDTPKETQYF. The CDR3 nucleotides are TGTGCCACCAGTGAACCAGACACCCCGAAAGAGACCCAGTACTTC.

The rearrangement uses TRBV27 and TRBJ2-1; TRBD2 aligns across 7 bases. V was clipped by 5 bases and J by 7 bases; unmatched bases: 14. The CDR3 loop spans 16 amino acids. Per the germline V gene, CDR1 is MNHEY and CDR2 is SMNVEV (reference sequence). CDR3 in amino acids: CASSPGTTFMGNEQFF. As DNA, the CDR3 is TGTGCCAGCAGTCCAGGGACTACTTTTATGGGGAATGAGCAGTTCTTC.

This clonotype was counted a few times. The chain recombines TRBV20-1 with TRBJ2-1, with D perhaps TRBD2 (6 bases). This CDR3 contains 15 residues. Trimming pared 2 bases from V and 0 bases from J, leaving 11 bases between. The germline CDR1 and CDR2 sequences are DFQATT and SNEGSKA (reference sequence). The CDR3 loop is CSARSRGSSYNEQFF. CDR3 nucleotides: TGCAGTGCTAGAAGCCGGGGGAGCTCCTACAATGAGCAGTTCTTC.

This clonotype was picked up a small number of times. V is TRBV10-2 and J is TRBJ2-5; 8 nucleotides agree with TRBD1. The J segment lost 4 bases and the V segment lost 10 bases, leaving 14 bases of the junction unmatched. Germline assignment: CDR1 WSHSY and CDR2 SAAADI. CDR3 length: 15 residues. The CDR3 reads CATIPGGGGGETQYF. The CDR3, as DNA: TGCGCCACCATTCCAGGGGGCGGCGGCGGAGAGACCCAGTACTTC.

This clonotype was observed a few times. The chain carries TRBV2 and TRBJ2-7; 11 positions match TRBD2. From germline, CDR1 is SNHLY and CDR2 FYNNEI. This CDR3 region has 16 residues. V was clipped by 6 bases and J by 0 bases; unmatched bases: 7. CDR3 sequence: CASRKTLAGGSYEQYF. The CDR3 nucleotides are TGTGCCAGCAGAAAAACCCTAGCGGGGGGCTCCTACGAGCAGTACTTC.